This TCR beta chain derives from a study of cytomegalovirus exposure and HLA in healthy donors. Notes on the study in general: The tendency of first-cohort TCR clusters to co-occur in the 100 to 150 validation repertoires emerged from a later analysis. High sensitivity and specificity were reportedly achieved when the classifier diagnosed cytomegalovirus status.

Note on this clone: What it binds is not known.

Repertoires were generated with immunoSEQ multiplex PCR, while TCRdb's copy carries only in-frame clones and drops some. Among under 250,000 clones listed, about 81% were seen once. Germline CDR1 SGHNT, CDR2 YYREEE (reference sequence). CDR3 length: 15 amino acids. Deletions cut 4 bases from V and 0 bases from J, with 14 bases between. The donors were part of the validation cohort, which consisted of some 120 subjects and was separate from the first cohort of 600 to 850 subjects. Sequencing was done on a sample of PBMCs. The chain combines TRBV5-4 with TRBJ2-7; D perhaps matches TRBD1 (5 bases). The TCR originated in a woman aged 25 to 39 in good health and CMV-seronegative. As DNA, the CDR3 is TGTGCCAGCAGCCAAACGACAGCCGACTCCTACGAGCAGTACTTC. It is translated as CASSQTTADSYEQYF. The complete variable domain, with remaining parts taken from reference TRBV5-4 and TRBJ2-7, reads ETGVTQSPTHLIKTRGQQVTLRCSSQSGHNTVSWYQQALGQGPQFIFQYYREEENGRGNFPPRFSGLQFPNYSSELNVNALELDDSALYLCASSQTTADSYEQYFGPGTRLTVT.